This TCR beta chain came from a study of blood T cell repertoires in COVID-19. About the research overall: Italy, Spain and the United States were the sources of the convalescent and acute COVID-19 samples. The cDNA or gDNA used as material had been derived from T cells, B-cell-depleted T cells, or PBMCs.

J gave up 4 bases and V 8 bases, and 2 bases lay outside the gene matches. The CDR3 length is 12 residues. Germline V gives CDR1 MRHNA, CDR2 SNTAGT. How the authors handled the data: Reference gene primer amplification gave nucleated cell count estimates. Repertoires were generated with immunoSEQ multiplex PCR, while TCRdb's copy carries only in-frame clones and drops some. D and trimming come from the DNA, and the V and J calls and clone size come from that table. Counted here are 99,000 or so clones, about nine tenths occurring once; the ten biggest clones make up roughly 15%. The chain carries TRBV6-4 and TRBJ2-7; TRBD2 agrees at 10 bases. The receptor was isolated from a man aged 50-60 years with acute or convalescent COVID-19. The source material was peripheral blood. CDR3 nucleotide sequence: TGTGCCAGCCTAGCGGGAGTTTACGAGCAGTACTTC. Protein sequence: CASLAGVYEQYF.